This T cell receptor (beta chain) is from a study of blood T cell repertoires in COVID-19. Study in general: Specimens from acute and convalescent COVID-19 originated in the United States, Italy and Spain. T cells, B-cell-depleted T cells, or PBMCs supplied cDNA or gDNA.

The CDR3 consists of 15 residues. Germline V gene sequence: CDR1 MNHEY, CDR2 SVGAGI. The germline V and J ends were trimmed by 7 bases and 1 base, with 14 bases remaining between them. This clone was observed a few times. As handled by the study authors: Amplification of reference gene primers provided the estimated nucleated cell counts. The data were produced by immunoSEQ multiplex PCR, yet TCRdb's version contains in-frame clones alone and is incomplete. V, J and clone size derive from that table, while D and trimming were established from the DNA sequence. The table includes around 280,000 clones, approximately 83% detected once.

V usage is TRBV6-5 and J usage is TRBJ1-5; D may be TRBD1 (6 bases). This TCR derives from a woman younger than 45 who had recovered from COVID-19. The sequenced sample was peripheral blood. The CDR3 reads CASIPGAGSNQPQHF. The CDR3 nucleotides read TGTGCCAGCATTCCAGGGGCAGGGAGCAATCAGCCCCAGCATTTT.